Below are 5 T cell receptor beta chains sequenced from a single sample in a study of blood T cell repertoires in COVID-19. The repertoire was sequenced with immunoSEQ multiplex PCR; TCRdb's copy has only in-frame clones and lacks some. The sample lists about 210,000 clones, 80% to 90% occurring once. Source material: peripheral blood. Source of these receptors: a woman of 80 years or more with COVID-19, enrolled during active disease.

This rearrangement joins TRBV6-5 to TRBJ1-6, with a possible D match to TRBD1 (6 bases). CDR3 length: 15 amino acids. Germline CDR1 MNHEY, CDR2 SVGAGI. V was cut by 2 bases and J by 9 bases, with 14 bases left in between. The CDR3 spells CASSYEGQRSSPLHF. The CDR3 nucleotides are TGTGCCAGCAGTTACGAGGGACAAAGAAGTTCACCCCTCCACTTT.

This chain links TRBV29-1 with TRBJ2-1, with 8 bases that match TRBD1. The CDR3 is made up of 13 amino acids. V lost 7 bases to trimming and J lost 4 bases; unmatched junction nucleotides: 6. Germline V gene sequence: CDR1 SQVTM, CDR2 ANQGSEA. The chain's CDR3 is CSGDRGTYNEQFF. The DNA for the CDR3 is TGCAGCGGAGACAGGGGAACATACAATGAGCAGTTCTTC.

The chain has TRBV2 and TRBJ2-2, with TRBD1 identical over 8 bases. Germline V CDR1 and CDR2: SNHLY, FYNNEI. The CDR3 consists of 14 residues. J was trimmed by 6 bases and V by 5 bases; bases with no gene match: 5. The DNA of the CDR3 is TGTGCCAGCAGTCTGCGACAGGGGCCCGGGGAGCTGTTTTTT. Amino acids: CASSLRQGPGELFF.

The chain recombines TRBV3-1 (or the pseudogene TRBV3-2) with TRBJ1-5, with TRBD1 matching over 8 bases. V shed 4 bases, J shed 5 bases, and the junction held 4 bases outside the gene matches. Germline CDR1 LGHDT, CDR2 YNNKEL (reference sequence). This CDR3 is 14 amino acids long. In nucleotides, the CDR3 is TGTGCCAGCAGCCCTCGACAGGGGCATCAGCCCCAGCATTTT. Encoded protein: CASSPRQGHQPQHF.

This chain connects TRBV10-2 to TRBJ1-1, with TRBD1 as a possible D gene (6 bases). CDR1 and CDR2 (germline): WSHSY, SAAADI. V was clipped by 6 bases and J by 7 bases, with 21 bases between them. This CDR3 has 15 amino acids. Here the CDR3 reads CASREGGTGRGEAFF. Written as DNA, the CDR3 is TGCGCCAGCAGGGAGGGCGGTACAGGGAGGGGTGAAGCTTTCTTT.